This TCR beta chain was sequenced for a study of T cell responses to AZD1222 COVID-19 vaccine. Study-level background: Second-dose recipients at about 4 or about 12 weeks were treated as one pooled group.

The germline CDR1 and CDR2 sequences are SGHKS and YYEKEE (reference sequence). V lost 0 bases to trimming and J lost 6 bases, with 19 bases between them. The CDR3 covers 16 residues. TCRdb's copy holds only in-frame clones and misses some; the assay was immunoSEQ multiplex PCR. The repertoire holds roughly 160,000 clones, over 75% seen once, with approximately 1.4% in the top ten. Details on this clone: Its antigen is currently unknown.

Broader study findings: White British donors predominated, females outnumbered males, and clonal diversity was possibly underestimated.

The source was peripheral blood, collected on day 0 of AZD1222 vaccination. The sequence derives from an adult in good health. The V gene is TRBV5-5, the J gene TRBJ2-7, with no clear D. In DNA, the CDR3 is TGTGCCAGCAGCTTGGCCCCCGGCCATACTCAAGGCGAGCAGTACTTC. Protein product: CASSLAPGHTQGEQYF.